This T cell receptor (beta chain) was recorded in a study of T cell responses to AZD1222 COVID-19 vaccine. Across the whole study: The study pooled second doses at about 4 or about 12 weeks. Findings and limits, study-wide: Baseline serology detected seropositivity in only a handful of AZD1222 recipients.

The germline V gene encodes CDR1 MNHEY and CDR2 SMNVEV (reference sequence). This CDR3 region has 13 residues. The germline V and J ends were trimmed by 1 base and 5 bases, with 8 bases remaining between them. About this clone: The antigen remains undetermined.

The assay was immunoSEQ multiplex PCR, and TCRdb's table has in-frame clones only and misses some. The sample lists tens of thousands of clones; just over 90% were seen once. This chain links TRBV27 with TRBJ2-5; D ambiguous. The sample here was peripheral blood, taken on day 0 of AZD1222 vaccination. The clonotype originates from an adult in good health. The CDR3 is CASSLFKGETQYF. Written as DNA, the CDR3 is TGTGCCAGCAGTTTATTCAAAGGGGAGACCCAGTACTTC.